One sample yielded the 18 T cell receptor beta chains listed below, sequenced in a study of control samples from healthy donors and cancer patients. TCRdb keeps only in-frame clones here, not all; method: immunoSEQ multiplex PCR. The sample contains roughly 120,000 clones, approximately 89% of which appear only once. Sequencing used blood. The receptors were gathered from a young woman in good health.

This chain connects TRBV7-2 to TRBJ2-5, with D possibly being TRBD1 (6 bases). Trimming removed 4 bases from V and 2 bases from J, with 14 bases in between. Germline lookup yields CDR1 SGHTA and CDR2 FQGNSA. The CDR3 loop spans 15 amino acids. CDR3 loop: CASSSYLRGQETQYF. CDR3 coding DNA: TGTGCCAGCAGCTCCTATCTCAGGGGTCAAGAGACCCAGTACTTC.

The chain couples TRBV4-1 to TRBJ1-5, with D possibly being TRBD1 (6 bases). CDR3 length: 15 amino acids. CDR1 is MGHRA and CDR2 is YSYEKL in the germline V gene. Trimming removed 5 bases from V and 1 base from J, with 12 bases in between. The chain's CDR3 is CASSSAGASNQPQHF. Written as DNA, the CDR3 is TGCGCCAGCAGCTCCGCGGGGGCCAGCAATCAGCCCCAGCATTTT.

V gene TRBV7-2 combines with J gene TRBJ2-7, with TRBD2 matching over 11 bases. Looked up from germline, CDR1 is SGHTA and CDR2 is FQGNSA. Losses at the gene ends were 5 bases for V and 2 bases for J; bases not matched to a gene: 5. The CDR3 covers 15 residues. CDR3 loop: CASSQGTSGPYEQYF. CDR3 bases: TGTGCCAGCAGCCAGGGGACTAGCGGACCCTACGAGCAGTACTTC.

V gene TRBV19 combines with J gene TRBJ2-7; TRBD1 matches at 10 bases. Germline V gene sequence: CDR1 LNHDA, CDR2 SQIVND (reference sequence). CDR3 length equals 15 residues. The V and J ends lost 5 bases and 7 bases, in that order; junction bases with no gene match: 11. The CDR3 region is CASSSTTGGAGEQYF. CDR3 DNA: TGTGCCAGTAGTTCAACGACAGGGGGCGCGGGAGAGCAGTACTTC.

CDR3 nucleotides: TGTGCCAGCAGCCCACTCGGGCAAGGTTCAGCCCAGCATTTT. Its translation is CASSPLGQGSAQHF. V and J are TRBV7-9 and TRBJ1-5, with D uncertain. The V gene's germline CDR1 is SEHNR and CDR2 FQNEAQ (reference sequence). This CDR3 comprises 14 residues. V lost 5 bases, J lost 11 bases, and 19 bases lay in between.

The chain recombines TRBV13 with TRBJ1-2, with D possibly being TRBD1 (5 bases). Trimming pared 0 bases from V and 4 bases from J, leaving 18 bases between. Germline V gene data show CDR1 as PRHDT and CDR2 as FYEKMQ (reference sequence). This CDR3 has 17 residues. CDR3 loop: CASSLGRGRVFSYGYTF. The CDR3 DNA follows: TGTGCCAGCAGCTTAGGCCGCGGCAGGGTATTTTCCTATGGCTACACCTTC.

For the CDR3, the DNA is TGTGCCAGCAGCCCCTTCGGGACTGAAAAACTGTTTTTT. Its translation: CASSPFGTEKLFF. The rearrangement uses TRBV7-2 and TRBJ1-4, with D perhaps matching TRBD1 (5 bases). V lost 5 bases, J lost 7 bases, and 11 bases lay in between. The CDR3 consists of 13 residues. Germline assignment: CDR1 SGHTA and CDR2 FQGNSA. Full variable domain (rest looked up from reference TRBV7-2 and TRBJ1-4): GAGVSQSPSNKVTEKGKDVELRCDPISGHTALYWYRQSLGQGLEFLIYFQGNSAPDKSGLPSDRFSAERTGGSVSTLTIQRTQQEDSAVYLCASSPFGTEKLFFGSGTQLSVL.

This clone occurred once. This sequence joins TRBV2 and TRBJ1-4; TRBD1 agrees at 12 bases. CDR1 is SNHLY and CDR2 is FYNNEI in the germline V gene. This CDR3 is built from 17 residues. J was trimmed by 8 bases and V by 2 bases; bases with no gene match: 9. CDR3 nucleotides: TGTGCCAGCAGTGAATCGGCTTTAGGGACAGGGGGCGAAAAACTGTTTTTT. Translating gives CASSESALGTGGEKLFF.

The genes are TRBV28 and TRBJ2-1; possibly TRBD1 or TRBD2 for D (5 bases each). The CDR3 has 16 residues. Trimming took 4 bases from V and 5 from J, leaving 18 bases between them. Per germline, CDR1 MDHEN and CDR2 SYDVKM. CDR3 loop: CASSSPAGWGNNEQFF. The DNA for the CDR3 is TGTGCCAGCAGTTCCCCTGCAGGGTGGGGGAACAATGAGCAGTTCTTC.

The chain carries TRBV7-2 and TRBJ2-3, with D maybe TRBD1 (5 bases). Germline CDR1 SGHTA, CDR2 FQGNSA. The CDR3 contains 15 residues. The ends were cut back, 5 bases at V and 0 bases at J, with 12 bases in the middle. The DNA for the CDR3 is TGTGCCAGCAGCAGGGGTCCCTCTAGCACAGATACGCAGTATTTT. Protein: CASSRGPSSTDTQYF.

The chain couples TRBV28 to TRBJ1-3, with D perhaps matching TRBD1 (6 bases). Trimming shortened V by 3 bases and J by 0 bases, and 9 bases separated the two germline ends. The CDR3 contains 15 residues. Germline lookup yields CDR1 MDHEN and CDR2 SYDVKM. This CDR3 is CASSFQGSSGNTIYF. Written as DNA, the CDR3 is TGTGCCAGCAGTTTTCAGGGGAGCTCTGGAAACACCATATATTTT.

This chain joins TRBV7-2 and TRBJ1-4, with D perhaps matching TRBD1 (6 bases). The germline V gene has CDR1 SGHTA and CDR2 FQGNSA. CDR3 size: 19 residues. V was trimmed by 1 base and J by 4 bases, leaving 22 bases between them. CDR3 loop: CASSLGRVAGAGSNEKLFF. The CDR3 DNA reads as TGTGCCAGCAGCTTAGGACGTGTCGCAGGGGCGGGGAGTAATGAAAAACTGTTTTTT. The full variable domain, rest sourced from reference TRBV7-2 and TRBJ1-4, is GAGVSQSPSNKVTEKGKDVELRCDPISGHTALYWYRQSLGQGLEFLIYFQGNSAPDKSGLPSDRFSAERTGGSVSTLTIQRTQQEDSAVYLCASSLGRVAGAGSNEKLFFGSGTQLSVL.

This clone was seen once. CDR3 residues: CASSPDSLRYGYTF. DNA of the CDR3: TGTGCCAGCTCACCCGACAGCCTACGGTATGGCTACACCTTC. The rearrangement uses TRBV18 and TRBJ1-2; possible D gene TRBD1, 5 bases. The germline V gene has CDR1 KGHSH and CDR2 LQKENI. The CDR3 has 14 residues. Trimming shortened V by 3 bases and J by 5 bases, and 13 bases separated the two germline ends.

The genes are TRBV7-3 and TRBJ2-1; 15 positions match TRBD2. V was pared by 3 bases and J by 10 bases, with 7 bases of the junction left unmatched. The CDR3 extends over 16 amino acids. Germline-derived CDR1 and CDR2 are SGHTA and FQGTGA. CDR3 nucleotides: TGTGCCAGCAGCTTGTATCCGGGACTAGCGGGGGGCGAGCAGTTCTTC. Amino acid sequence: CASSLYPGLAGGEQFF.

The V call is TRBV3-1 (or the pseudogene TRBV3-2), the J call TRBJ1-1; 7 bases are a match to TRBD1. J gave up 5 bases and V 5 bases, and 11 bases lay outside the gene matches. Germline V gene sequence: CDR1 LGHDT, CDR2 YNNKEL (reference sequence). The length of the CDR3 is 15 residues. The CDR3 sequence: CASSSDRLLSTEAFF. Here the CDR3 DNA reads TGTGCCAGCAGCTCGGACAGGCTTCTGAGTACTGAAGCTTTCTTT.

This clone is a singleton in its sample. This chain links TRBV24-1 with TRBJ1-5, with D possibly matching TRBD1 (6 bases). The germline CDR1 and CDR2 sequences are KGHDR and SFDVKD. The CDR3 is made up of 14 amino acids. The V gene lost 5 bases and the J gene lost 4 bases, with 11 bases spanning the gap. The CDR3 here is CATSAGQTNQPQHF. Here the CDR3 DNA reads TGTGCCACCAGTGCCGGACAGACAAATCAGCCCCAGCATTTT.

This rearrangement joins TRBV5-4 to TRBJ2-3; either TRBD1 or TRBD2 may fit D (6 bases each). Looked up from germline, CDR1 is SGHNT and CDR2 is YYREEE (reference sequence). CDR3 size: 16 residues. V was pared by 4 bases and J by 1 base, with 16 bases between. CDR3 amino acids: CASSQRKEGGTDTQYF. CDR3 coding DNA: TGTGCCAGCAGCCAAAGGAAGGAGGGGGGCACAGATACGCAGTATTTT.

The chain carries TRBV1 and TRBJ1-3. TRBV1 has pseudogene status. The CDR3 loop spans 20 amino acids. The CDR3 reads CTSSQDWVWQETWAGNTIYF. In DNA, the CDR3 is TGCACCAGCAGCCAAGATTGGGTCTGGCAAGAAACTTGGGCTGGAAACACCATATATTTT.